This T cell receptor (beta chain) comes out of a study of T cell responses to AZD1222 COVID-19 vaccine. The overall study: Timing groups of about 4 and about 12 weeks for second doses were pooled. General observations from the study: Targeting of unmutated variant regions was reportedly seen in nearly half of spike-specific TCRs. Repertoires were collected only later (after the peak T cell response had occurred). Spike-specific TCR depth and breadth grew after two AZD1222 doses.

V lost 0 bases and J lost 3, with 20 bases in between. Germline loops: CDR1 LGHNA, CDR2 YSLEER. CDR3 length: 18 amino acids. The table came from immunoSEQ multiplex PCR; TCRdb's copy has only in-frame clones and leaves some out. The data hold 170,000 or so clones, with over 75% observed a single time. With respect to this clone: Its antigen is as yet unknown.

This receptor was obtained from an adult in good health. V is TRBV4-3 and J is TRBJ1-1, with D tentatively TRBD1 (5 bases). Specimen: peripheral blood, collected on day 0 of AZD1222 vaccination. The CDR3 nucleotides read TGCGCCAGCAGCCAAGATCCCAGGGCCCGGGGGATGCACACTGAAGCTTTCTTT. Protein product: CASSQDPRARGMHTEAFF.